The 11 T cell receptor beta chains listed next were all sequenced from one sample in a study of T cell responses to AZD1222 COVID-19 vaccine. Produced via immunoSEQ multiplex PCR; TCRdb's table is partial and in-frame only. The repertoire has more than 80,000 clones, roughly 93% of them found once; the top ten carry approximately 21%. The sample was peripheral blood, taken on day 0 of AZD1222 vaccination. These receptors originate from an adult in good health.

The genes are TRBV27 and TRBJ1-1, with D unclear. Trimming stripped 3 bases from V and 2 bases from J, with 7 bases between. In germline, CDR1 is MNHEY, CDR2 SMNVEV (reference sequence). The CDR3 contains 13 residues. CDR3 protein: CASSFSRNTEAFF. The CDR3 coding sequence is TGTGCCAGCAGTTTCTCACGTAACACTGAAGCTTTCTTT.

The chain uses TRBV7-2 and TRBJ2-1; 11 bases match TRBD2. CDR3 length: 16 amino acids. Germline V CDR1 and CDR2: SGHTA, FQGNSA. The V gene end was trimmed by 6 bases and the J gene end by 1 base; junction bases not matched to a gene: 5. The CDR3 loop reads CASSKTSGVSYNEQFF. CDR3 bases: TGTGCCAGCAGTAAGACTAGCGGGGTATCCTACAATGAGCAGTTCTTC.

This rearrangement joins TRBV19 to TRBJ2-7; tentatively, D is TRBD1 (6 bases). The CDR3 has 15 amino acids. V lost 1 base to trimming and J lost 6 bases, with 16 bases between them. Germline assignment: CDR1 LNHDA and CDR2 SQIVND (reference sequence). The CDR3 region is CASSIGGRGVLEQYF. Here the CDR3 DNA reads TGTGCCAGTAGTATAGGCGGCAGGGGAGTACTCGAGCAGTACTTC.

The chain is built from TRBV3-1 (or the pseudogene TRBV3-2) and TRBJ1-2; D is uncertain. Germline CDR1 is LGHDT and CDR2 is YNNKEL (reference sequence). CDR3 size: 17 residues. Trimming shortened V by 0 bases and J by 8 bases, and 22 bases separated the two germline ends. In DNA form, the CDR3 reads TGTGCCAGCAGCCAAGATTGGGGTCAGGTCTTACACGGAGGCTACACCTTC. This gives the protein CASSQDWGQVLHGGYTF.

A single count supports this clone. Here the CDR3 reads CASSSLNIDQPQHF. The CDR3 DNA is TGTGCCAGCAGCTCCCTCAACATTGATCAGCCCCAGCATTTT. The rearrangement uses TRBV7-8 and TRBJ1-5; D gene ambiguous. Deletions cut 4 bases from V and 5 bases from J, with 12 bases between. The CDR3 runs 14 residues. Germline V gene sequence: CDR1 SGHVS, CDR2 FQNEAQ. The variable domain in full, with the rest retrieved from reference TRBV7-8 and TRBJ1-5, is GAGVSQSPRYKVAKRGQDVALRCDPISGHVSLFWYQQALGQGPEFLTYFQNEAQLDKSGLPSDRFFAERPEGSVSTLKIQRTQQEDSAVYLCASSSLNIDQPQHFGDGTRLSIL.

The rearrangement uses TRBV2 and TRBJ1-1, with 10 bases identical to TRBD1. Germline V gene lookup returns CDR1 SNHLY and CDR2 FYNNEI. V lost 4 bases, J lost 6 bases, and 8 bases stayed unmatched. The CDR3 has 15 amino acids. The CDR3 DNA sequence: TGTGCCAGCAGTGCGTCGGGGACAGGGGAGGCTGAAGCTTTCTTT. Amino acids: CASSASGTGEAEAFF.

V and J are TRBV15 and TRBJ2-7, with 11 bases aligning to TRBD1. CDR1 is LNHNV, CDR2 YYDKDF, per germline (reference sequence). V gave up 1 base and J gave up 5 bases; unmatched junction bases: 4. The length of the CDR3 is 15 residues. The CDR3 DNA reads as TGTGCCACCAGCAGAGTGGACAGGGGGCTCCACGAGCAGTACTTC. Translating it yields CATSRVDRGLHEQYF. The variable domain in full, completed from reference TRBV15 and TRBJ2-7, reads DAMVIQNPRYQVTQFGKPVTLSCSQTLNHNVMYWYQQKSSQAPKLLFHYYDKDFNNEADTPDNFQSRRPNTSFCFLDIRSPGLGDTAMYLCATSRVDRGLHEQYFGPGTRLTVT.

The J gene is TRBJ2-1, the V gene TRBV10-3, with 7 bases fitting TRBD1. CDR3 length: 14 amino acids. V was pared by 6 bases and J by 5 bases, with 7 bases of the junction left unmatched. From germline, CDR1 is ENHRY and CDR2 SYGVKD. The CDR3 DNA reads TGTGCCATCAGCGACAGGGTTGGGGACAATGAGCAGTTCTTC. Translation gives CAISDRVGDNEQFF.

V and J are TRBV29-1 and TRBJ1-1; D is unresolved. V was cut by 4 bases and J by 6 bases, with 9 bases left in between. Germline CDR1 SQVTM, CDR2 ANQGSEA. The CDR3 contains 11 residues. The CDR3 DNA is TGCAGCGTTGGGGTCGGAGCTGAAGCTTTCTTT. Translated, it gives CSVGVGAEAFF.

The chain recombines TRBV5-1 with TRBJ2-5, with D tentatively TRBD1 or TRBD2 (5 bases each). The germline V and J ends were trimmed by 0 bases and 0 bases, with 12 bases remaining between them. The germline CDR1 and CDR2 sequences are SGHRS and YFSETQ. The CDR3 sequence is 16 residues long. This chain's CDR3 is CASSLGQGRDQETQYF. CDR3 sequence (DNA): TGCGCCAGCAGCTTGGGGCAGGGACGTGACCAAGAGACCCAGTACTTC.

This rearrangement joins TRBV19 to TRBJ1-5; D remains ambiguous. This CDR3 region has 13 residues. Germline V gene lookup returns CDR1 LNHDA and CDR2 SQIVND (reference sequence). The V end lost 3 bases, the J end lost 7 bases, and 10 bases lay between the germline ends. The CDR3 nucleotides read TGTGCCAGTAGTATCGAGGGAGAACAGCCCCAGCATTTT. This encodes CASSIEGEQPQHF.